These 3 T cell receptor beta chains came from one sample sequenced in a study of T cells expressing NK-cell markers. Reanalyzing the 5' RACE reads, TCRdb keeps one entry per CDR3 protein, without DNA. The sample table includes approximately 460,000 distinct CDR3 sequences. Specimen: blood T cells: a sorted CD56 or NKG2C T cell subset, CD4+ or CD8+ T cells, or bulk PBMC T cells (not recorded which). These receptors came from a woman between 18 and 75 years old in good health.

CDR3 sequence: CASSPYGGNQPQHF. This chain links TRBV7-9 with TRBJ1-5; TCRdb proposes TRBD1, but this gene call is untestable without DNA. Germline CDR1 is SEHNR and CDR2 is FQNEAQ (reference sequence). The CDR3 has 14 amino acids.

The V and J genes are TRBV11-2 and TRBJ2-7; lacking DNA, the TRBD1 call made by TCRdb goes unchecked. This CDR3 region has 16 residues. Germline-derived CDR1 and CDR2 are SGHAT and FQNNGV. The CDR3: CASSAPYEIGVDEQYF.

The CDR3 sequence: CASSGRLYEQFF. The genes are TRBV7-2 and TRBJ2-1. The CDR3 totals 12 residues. Germline-derived CDR1 and CDR2 are SGHTA and FQGNSA.